The 25 T cell receptor beta chains listed next were all sequenced from one sample in a study of OX40 agonist ivuxolimab in advanced cancers. TCRdb keeps only in-frame clones here, not all; method: immunoSEQ multiplex PCR. The sample lists tens of thousands of clones; roughly 84% were seen once. Specimen: CD4+ or CD8+ T cells sorted from blood, collected in a trial of the OX40 agonist ivuxolimab. These receptors were collected from an adult with an advanced solid tumor such as melanoma, head and neck, liver or kidney cancer.

This sequence joins TRBV4-1 and TRBJ2-7; TRBD2 aligns across 12 bases. Trimming at V came to 0 bases and at J to 4 bases, leaving 7 bases not matched to a gene. Per the germline V gene, CDR1 is MGHRA and CDR2 is YSYEKL. The CDR3 runs 17 residues. CDR3 nucleotides: TGCGCCAGCAGCCAAGACCTGACTAGCGGGAGAGGGTACGAGCAGTACTTC. It translates to CASSQDLTSGRGYEQYF.

This chain connects TRBV5-5 to TRBJ2-2; D is unclear. Germline CDR1 SGHKS, CDR2 YYEKEE (reference sequence). CDR3 size: 12 residues. Trimming took 4 bases from V and 7 from J, leaving 8 bases between them. The CDR3 here is CASSPEFGELFF. CDR3 sequence (DNA): TGTGCCAGCAGCCCAGAATTCGGGGAGCTGTTTTTT.

This clone came up a few times. The CDR3, as DNA: TGTGCCAGCTCACCGACAGTGTCGTCGGAGCAGTACTTC. It specifies CASSPTVSSEQYF. V usage is TRBV18 and J usage is TRBJ2-7, with D possibly matching TRBD1 (5 bases). Germline V lookup: CDR1 KGHSH, CDR2 LQKENI. Trimming pared 3 bases from V and 7 bases from J, leaving 13 bases between. The CDR3 covers 13 residues.

The rearrangement uses TRBV5-4 and TRBJ1-5; no firm D call. Looked up from germline, CDR1 is SGHNT and CDR2 is YYREEE (reference sequence). V was pared by 4 bases and J by 0 bases, with 11 bases between. This CDR3 has 15 residues. The CDR3 loop reads CASSRPRHSNQPQHF. The CDR3 nucleotides read TGTGCCAGCAGCCGACCGAGACATAGCAATCAGCCCCAGCATTTT.

The J gene is TRBJ1-4, the V gene TRBV30; D might be TRBD1 (6 bases). CDR3 length: 13 residues. CDR1 is GTSNPN, CDR2 SVGIG, per germline (reference sequence). V was clipped by 4 bases and J by 10 bases, with 16 bases between them. The CDR3 loop is CAWKAQGVGKLFF. The DNA of the CDR3 is TGTGCCTGGAAGGCACAGGGAGTTGGAAAACTGTTTTTT.

Here the CDR3 DNA reads TGTGCCAGCACAGGGGAGACTGAAGCTTTCTTT. Translated: CASTGETEAFF. The gene calls are TRBV6-6 and TRBJ1-1, with a weak D call TRBD1 (6 bases). The germline CDR1 and CDR2 sequences are MNHNY and SVGAGI (reference sequence). Trimming pared 7 bases from V and 5 bases from J, leaving 8 bases between. CDR3 length: 11 residues.

Only a few counts were recorded for this clone. The rearrangement joins TRBV7-3 to TRBJ1-5, with TRBD1 matching 8 bases. With 5 bases clipped from V and 3 bases from J, the junction kept 0 bases outside the gene matches. CDR1 SGHTA and CDR2 FQGTGA come from the germline V gene. This CDR3 is built from 13 residues. In DNA form, the CDR3 reads TGTGCCAGCAGCCAGGGGGCCAATCAGCCCCAGCATTTT. It translates to CASSQGANQPQHF.

The chain couples TRBV7-2 to TRBJ2-7; TRBD1 might be the D (5 bases). Germline assignment: CDR1 SGHTA and CDR2 FQGNSA. V was shortened by 0 bases and J by 0 bases, with 9 bases between the two germline ends. The CDR3 has 15 residues. CDR3 region: CASSLAGPSSYEQYF. The CDR3 nucleotides read TGTGCCAGCAGCTTAGCGGGGCCAAGCTCCTACGAGCAGTACTTC.

This chain uses TRBV6-5 with TRBJ2-2; D remains unclear. The germline CDR1 and CDR2 sequences are MNHEY and SVGAGI. The CDR3 is 15 amino acids. Trimming shortened V by 2 bases and J by 1 base, and 8 bases separated the two germline ends. The CDR3 here is CASSYTAGNTGELFF. For the CDR3, the DNA is TGTGCCAGCAGTTACACGGCAGGGAACACCGGGGAGCTGTTTTTT.

The CDR3 DNA sequence: TGTGCCAGCAGCCAAGATTTTACTAGCGGGAAGGGTGAGCAGTTCTTC. It specifies CASSQDFTSGKGEQFF. This rearrangement joins TRBV4-2 to TRBJ2-1; 10 positions match TRBD2. Germline assignment: CDR1 LGHNA and CDR2 YNFKEQ. This CDR3 region has 16 residues. Germline trimming cut 0 bases from V and 9 bases from J; bases unmatched to any gene: 8.

The chain uses TRBV6-8 and TRBJ1-2; D is unresolved. The CDR3 loop spans 12 amino acids. The germline V and J ends were trimmed by 0 bases and 8 bases, with 7 bases remaining between them. The germline CDR1 and CDR2 sequences are MNHGY and SAAAGT. The CDR3 DNA reads as TGTGCCAGCAGTTACTCGAGGGAAGGCTACACCTTC. Amino acid sequence: CASSYSREGYTF.

This clone was recorded a few times. This chain connects TRBV9 to TRBJ2-5, with 8 bases that match TRBD1. In germline, CDR1 is SGDLS, CDR2 YYNGEE. With 5 bases clipped from V and 4 bases from J, the junction kept 7 bases outside the gene matches. This CDR3 has 14 amino acids. The CDR3 region has the DNA TGTGCCAGCAGTATGACAGGGGCGGGAGAGACCCAGTACTTC. Residues: CASSMTGAGETQYF. The full variable domain, rest sourced from reference TRBV9 and TRBJ2-5, is DSGVTQTPKHLITATGQRVTLRCSPRSGDLSVYWYQQSLDQGLQFLIQYYNGEERAKGNILERFSAQQFPDLHSELNLSSLELGDSALYFCASSMTGAGETQYFGPGTRLLVL.

The rearrangement links TRBV7-3 to TRBJ2-5, with D possibly being TRBD1 (5 bases). The ends were cut back, 2 bases at V and 7 bases at J, with 17 bases in the middle. The germline CDR1 and CDR2 sequences are SGHTA and FQGTGA. This CDR3 region has 15 residues. The CDR3: CASSLHSPGKGTQYF. CDR3 sequence (DNA): TGTGCCAGCAGCTTACATTCGCCAGGGAAAGGGACCCAGTACTTC.

The V call is TRBV15, the J call TRBJ2-4, with D tentatively TRBD2 (6 bases). From germline, CDR1 is LNHNV and CDR2 YYDKDF (reference sequence). The CDR3 totals 16 residues. V lost 0 bases and J 1 base, leaving 10 bases between the germline ends. The CDR3 DNA is TGTGCCACCAGCAGAGATACCGGGACTGCCAAAAACATTCAGTACTTC. This translates into CATSRDTGTAKNIQYF.

The chain recombines TRBV7-8 with TRBJ2-7; perhaps TRBD1 as D (6 bases). This CDR3 is built from 13 residues. Per germline, CDR1 SGHVS and CDR2 FQNEAQ. V dropped 5 bases and J dropped 9 bases, with 17 bases sitting between them. This CDR3 is CASSLSSYRVQYF. In DNA, the CDR3 is TGTGCCAGCAGCCTATCCTCCTACAGGGTGCAGTACTTC.

V is TRBV11-2 and J is TRBJ1-4; TRBD1 might be the D (6 bases). V shed 4 bases and J shed 12 bases, with 12 bases lying between them. Germline V CDR1 and CDR2: SGHAT, FQNNGV. This CDR3 has 12 amino acids. The CDR3 sequence: CASSSLRTELFF. DNA for the CDR3: TGTGCCAGCAGCTCCCTCCGGACAGAACTGTTTTTT.

The chain carries TRBV5-8 and TRBJ1-4; perhaps TRBD1 as D (5 bases). The germline V gene has CDR1 SGHTS and CDR2 YDEGEE. Trimming took off 5 bases at V and 3 bases at J, with 14 bases between the two ends. The CDR3 consists of 15 residues. CDR3 in DNA: TGTGCCAGCAGGAGCGGTCTGGGGGCTAATGAAAAACTGTTTTTT. This encodes CASRSGLGANEKLFF. Full variable domain (missing parts from reference TRBV5-8 and TRBJ1-4): EAGVTQSPTHLIKTRGQQATLRCSPISGHTSVYWYQQALGLGLQFLLWYDEGEERNRGNFPPRFSGRQFPNYSSELNVNALELEDSALYLCASRSGLGANEKLFFGSGTQLSVL.

This rearrangement joins TRBV4-1 to TRBJ1-4, with 9 bases fitting TRBD1. Per germline, CDR1 MGHRA and CDR2 YSYEKL. The CDR3 runs to 15 residues. V shed 3 bases, J shed 7 bases, and the junction held 6 bases outside the gene matches. CDR3 loop: CASSQYRGLSEKLFF. The CDR3 DNA reads as TGCGCCAGCAGCCAGTACAGGGGGCTTAGTGAAAAACTGTTTTTT.

The chain joins TRBV6-5 to TRBJ2-1; TRBD2 agrees at 8 bases. The CDR3 is 15 amino acids. V dropped 0 bases and J dropped 4; count of bases not matched to a gene: 2. The germline V gene has CDR1 MNHEY and CDR2 SVGAGI. In nucleotides, the CDR3 is TGTGCCAGCAGTTACTCGACTAGCGCGTACAATGAGCAGTTCTTC. Its translation is CASSYSTSAYNEQFF.

The chain has TRBV7-8 and TRBJ1-5; 8 positions agree with TRBD1. The CDR3 runs 16 residues. Losses at the gene ends were 2 bases for V and 5 bases for J; bases not matched to a gene: 8. Germline-derived CDR1 and CDR2 are SGHVS and FQNEAQ. CDR3 protein: CASSLRQGSFYQPQHF. In DNA, the CDR3 is TGTGCCAGCAGCTTAAGACAGGGGTCCTTTTATCAGCCCCAGCATTTT.

The chain combines TRBV14 with TRBJ1-6, with D perhaps matching TRBD1 (5 bases). V lost 3 bases and J lost 7, with 19 bases in between. In germline, CDR1 is SGHDN, CDR2 FVKESK. This CDR3 is 17 amino acids long. The CDR3 region has the DNA TGTGCCAGCAGCCAGATGGGGGGTGTGTTACAGAATTCACCCCTCCACTTT. It codes for CASSQMGGVLQNSPLHF.

This clone was seen a few times. The rearrangement uses TRBV7-9 and TRBJ2-1; TRBD2 matches 9 bases. Germline V CDR1 and CDR2: SEHNR, FQNEAQ (reference sequence). V lost 5 bases to trimming and J lost 0 bases; unmatched junction nucleotides: 8. This CDR3 has 17 residues. CDR3 DNA: TGTGCCAGCAGCAGAAGACTAGCGGAGAGCTCCTACAATGAGCAGTTCTTC. This translates into CASSRRLAESSYNEQFF.

This clone came up once. The genes are TRBV29-1 and TRBJ2-4, with unresolved D. CDR1 is SQVTM, CDR2 ANQGSEA, per germline. The length of the CDR3 is 11 residues. Trimming left V 8 bases short and J 7 bases short, with 12 bases between. The CDR3 region is CSLMDANIQYF. The DNA for the CDR3 is TGCAGCCTTATGGACGCGAACATTCAGTACTTC.

The table lists this clone with a few counts. V is TRBV9 and J is TRBJ2-1; 9 bases fit TRBD2. The V segment lost 0 bases and the J segment 5 bases; nucleotides outside the gene matches: 6. The CDR3 covers 16 residues. Germline CDR1 and CDR2: SGDLS and YYNGEE. The chain's CDR3 is CASSVGTLAGHNEQFF. The CDR3 DNA reads as TGTGCCAGCAGCGTAGGGACCCTAGCGGGGCACAATGAGCAGTTCTTC.

The chain combines TRBV2 with TRBJ1-4; 7 nucleotides align to TRBD1. V trimming: 6 bases; J trimming: 4 bases; junction bases outside the gene matches: 5. The CDR3 runs 14 residues. Germline CDR1 SNHLY, CDR2 FYNNEI. The DNA of the CDR3 is TGTGCCAGCAGGGCGGGACAGAATAATGAAAAACTGTTTTTT. Its translation is CASRAGQNNEKLFF.